This TCR beta chain was identified during a study of blood T cell repertoires in COVID-19 (TCRdb year 2020). Regarding the complete study: Collaborator samples came from the United States, Italy and Spain and covered acute and convalescent phases of COVID-19. Samples came from the ongoing ImmuneRACE study (first 160 participants) plus 1,254 subjects from 6 global collaborators. The repertoires were released in a freely available public database meant as a resource for research on the immune response to SARS-CoV-2. The material from the prospective study consisted of cDNA or gDNA derived from T cells, B-cell-depleted T cells, or PBMCs. The dataset comprised deeply sampled blood TCRbeta repertoires from subjects exposed to, actively infected with, or recovered from COVID-19. The sample metadata nearly always contained a de-identified subject ID, COVID-19 status, age in years and sex. Where available, HLA class I and class II types were obtained from metadata supplied by the sample provider rather than from assay-based typing. General findings and caveats noted by the study authors: The amount of clinical and demographic metadata varied by source and participant and was provided uncurated.

Each collaborating institution followed its own protocols to collect whole blood in K2EDTA tubes. For TCRbeta analysis, collaborators shipped samples in one of three forms: frozen whole blood, isolated PBMCs, or DNA extracted from either of those sample types. The CDR3 runs 14 residues from the cysteine to the phenylalanine. Only the CDR3 DNA stays, 42 bases, in frame from base 1. V is cut by 1 base and J by 8 bases, and the space between the germline ends is 9 bases. Sequences KGHSH (CDR1) and LQKENI (CDR2) are obtained from the germline V gene. On this clone: What antigen it recognizes has not been identified. The sample holds no much larger clone one base away, and base qualities are not on file.

The immunoSEQ Assay, a bias-controlled multiplex PCR, was used to amplify TCRbeta CDR3 regions from genomic DNA. The authors' analysis ran thus. The number of nucleated cells in each sample was estimated from the amplification of reference gene primers within the assay. To quantify the absolute abundance of each unique TCRbeta CDR3 rearrangement, sequence reads were collapsed and filtered. For each sample, productive Simpson clonality was calculated by taking the square root of Simpson's diversity index across productive rearrangements. Imported from immuneACCESS, the table was reduced by TCRdb to in-frame sequences with V and J called. These copies leave out some clones; in studies compared against another copy, an unresolved V gene accounts for under half, and the cause of the remainder is not known. The V and J calls and clone size were taken over from that table, and D and trimming were inferred from the DNA. The sample has 60,000 to 90,000 clones on record, approximately 80% of them singletons. 20% to 25% of the sample is held by the ten biggest clonotypes.

This sequence originates from a woman aged 50 to 60 with acute or convalescent COVID-19. The rearranged chain carries TRBV18 and TRBJ1-6; the D region possibly corresponds to TRBD1 (5 bases align). What was sequenced was peripheral blood. DNA sequence: TGTGCCAGCTCACCACTGGACACGGATTCACCCCTCCACTTT. Translation gives CASSPLDTDSPLHF.